Following are 31 T cell receptor beta chains from one sample sequenced in a study of early stage breast cancer tumors. Measured with immunoSEQ multiplex PCR; TCRdb has only the in-frame clones, and not every one. There are 25,000 to 30,000 clones in the sample; 80% occur only once, and roughly 13% lies in the top ten. The sample taken for sequencing was blood. Receptor source: a person between 55 and 69 years old with breast cancer.

The gene calls are TRBV19 and TRBJ2-1; 7 bases are shared with TRBD2. V lost 3 bases, J lost 0 bases, and 8 bases stayed unmatched. Germline values: CDR1 LNHDA, CDR2 SQIVND (reference sequence). This CDR3 contains 17 residues. The CDR3 bases are TGTGCCAGTAGTATGTCTTCAGGCGGGGGCTCCTACAATGAGCAGTTCTTC. It encodes CASSMSSGGGSYNEQFF.

The V and J genes are TRBV27 and TRBJ2-5; weak D call: TRBD2 (7 bases). The CDR3 contains 16 residues. The germline V gene has CDR1 MNHEY and CDR2 SMNVEV (reference sequence). The V end lost 2 bases, the J end lost 5 bases, and 18 bases lay between the germline ends. CDR3 coding DNA: TGTGCCAGCAGTTTAAATGGGGGGGCGGGCGTGGAGACCCAGTACTTC. It is translated as CASSLNGGAGVETQYF.

This chain joins TRBV19 and TRBJ2-1, with TRBD2 identical over 14 bases. The CDR3 is 16 amino acids. Germline V lookup: CDR1 LNHDA, CDR2 SQIVND (reference sequence). V lost 3 bases to trimming and J lost 9 bases; unmatched junction nucleotides: 7. The CDR3 here is CASSMGTSGSYSEQFF. The DNA of the CDR3 is TGTGCCAGTAGTATGGGGACTAGCGGGAGTTATAGTGAGCAGTTCTTC.

In DNA, the CDR3 is TGCGCCAGCAGCCAAGACGCAGGGATTAGCGAGCAGTACTTC. Translation: CASSQDAGISEQYF. V usage is TRBV4-3 and J usage is TRBJ2-7, with a weak D call TRBD1 (5 bases). The ends were cut back, 0 bases at V and 6 bases at J, with 12 bases in the middle. CDR3 length: 14 amino acids. Germline CDR1 LGHNA, CDR2 YSLEER.

The rearrangement links TRBV7-3 to TRBJ2-2; tentatively, D is TRBD2 (6 bases). Germline CDR1 is SGHTA and CDR2 is FQGTGA. V lost 5 bases and J lost 7, with 17 bases in between. CDR3 length equals 15 residues. Written as DNA, the CDR3 is TGTGCCAGCAGCGCCCGGGGGAGTTGGAACGGGGAGCTGTTTTTT. This gives the protein CASSARGSWNGELFF.

The rearrangement joins TRBV4-1 to TRBJ1-4; D remains unclear. This CDR3 has 14 residues. CDR1 is MGHRA and CDR2 is YSYEKL in the germline V gene. V was shortened by 3 bases and J by 7 bases, with 12 bases between the two germline ends. CDR3 sequence reads: CASSHPQRGEKLFF. Written as DNA, the CDR3 is TGCGCCAGCAGCCATCCCCAAAGAGGTGAAAAACTGTTTTTT.

The genes are TRBV28 and TRBJ2-7, with 12 positions matching TRBD1. In germline, CDR1 is MDHEN, CDR2 SYDVKM. This CDR3 comprises 18 residues. V lost 7 bases to trimming and J lost 1 base; unmatched junction nucleotides: 14. Here the CDR3 DNA reads TGTGCCAGCACCGGGGGACAGGGGGCGCGGGGGGTTTCCTACGAGCAGTACTTC. This gives the protein CASTGGQGARGVSYEQYF.

The V call is TRBV7-2, the J call TRBJ1-5; 7 bases fit TRBD1. This CDR3 is 15 amino acids long. Germline V gives CDR1 SGHTA, CDR2 FQGNSA. Trimming at V came to 5 bases and at J to 4 bases, leaving 8 bases not matched to a gene. The CDR3 loop is CASSKQGSSNQPQHF. CDR3 sequence (DNA): TGTGCCAGCAGCAAACAGGGGAGTTCTAATCAGCCCCAGCATTTT.

This chain joins TRBV19 and TRBJ2-7, with TRBD2 matching 13 bases. The trim removed 5 bases at V and 1 base at J, leaving 5 bases unmatched. The CDR3 is made up of 16 amino acids. Germline CDR1 is LNHDA and CDR2 is SQIVND (reference sequence). CDR3 residues: CASSLLGLAGSYEQYF. The CDR3, as DNA: TGTGCCAGTAGTCTCCTGGGACTAGCGGGATCCTACGAGCAGTACTTC. Full variable domain (remainder filled in from reference TRBV19 and TRBJ2-7): DGGITQSPKYLFRKEGQNVTLSCEQNLNHDAMYWYRQDPGQGLRLIYYSQIVNDFQKGDIAEGYSVSREKKESFPLTVTSAQKNPTAFYLCASSLLGLAGSYEQYFGPGTRLTVT.

This clone occurred once. Other DNA sequences within the sample encode an identical CDR3. The J gene is TRBJ2-2, the V gene TRBV30, with 8 bases fitting TRBD2. CDR3 size: 15 residues. J lost 0 bases, V lost 2 bases, and 2 bases had no gene match. The V gene's germline CDR1 is GTSNPN and CDR2 SVGIG (reference sequence). This chain's CDR3 is CAWSRGLANTGELFF. The DNA of the CDR3 is TGTGCCTGGAGTAGGGGACTAGCGAACACCGGGGAGCTGTTTTTT. The full variable domain, its missing parts supplied by reference TRBV30 and TRBJ2-2, is SQTIHQWPATLVQPVGSPLSLECTVEGTSNPNLYWYRQAAGRGLQLLFYSVGIGQISSEVPQNLSASRPQDRQFILSSKKLLLSDSGFYLCAWSRGLANTGELFFGEGSRLTVL.

This clone was found a few times. This chain connects TRBV2 to TRBJ1-1; TRBD1 matches at 9 bases. The CDR3 has 15 amino acids. The V and J ends lost 4 bases and 5 bases, in that order; junction bases with no gene match: 8. CDR1 and CDR2 from the germline V gene are SNHLY and FYNNEI. The CDR3 sequence: CASSAQTGGLTEAFF. The CDR3 DNA sequence: TGTGCCAGCAGTGCACAAACAGGGGGCTTAACTGAAGCTTTCTTT.

This clone has just one count. The gene calls are TRBV19 and TRBJ2-1; possibly TRBD2 for D (7 bases). This CDR3 is built from 12 residues. Germline V lookup: CDR1 LNHDA, CDR2 SQIVND (reference sequence). V was shortened by 5 bases and J by 10 bases, with 12 bases between the two germline ends. Written as DNA, the CDR3 is TGTGCCAGTAGTCGGGGCGGGGGCGAGCAGTTCTTC. Its translation is CASSRGGGEQFF. Filled out from reference TRBV19 and TRBJ2-1, the complete variable domain reads DGGITQSPKYLFRKEGQNVTLSCEQNLNHDAMYWYRQDPGQGLRLIYYSQIVNDFQKGDIAEGYSVSREKKESFPLTVTSAQKNPTAFYLCASSRGGGEQFFGPGTRLTVL.

The V gene is TRBV27, the J gene TRBJ1-5; D uncertain. V was cut by 3 bases and J by 0 bases, with 9 bases left in between. This CDR3 is built from 15 residues. Germline V gene data show CDR1 as MNHEY and CDR2 as SMNVEV (reference sequence). For the CDR3, the DNA is TGTGCCAGCAGTTTCAGTCAGTTTAGCAATCAGCCCCAGCATTTT. Translated: CASSFSQFSNQPQHF.

The V and J genes are TRBV7-3 and TRBJ2-5; D is unclear. This CDR3 is built from 13 residues. Trimming took 8 bases from V and 4 from J, leaving 14 bases between them. From germline, CDR1 is SGHTA and CDR2 FQGTGA. As DNA, the CDR3 is TGTGCCAGCTCCCCCATGCGAGGAGAGACCCAGTACTTC. This translates into CASSPMRGETQYF.

The chain uses TRBV5-6 and TRBJ2-7; 14 bases line up with TRBD2. This CDR3 is built from 14 residues. Germline values: CDR1 SGHDT, CDR2 YYEEEE. V dropped 7 bases and J dropped 0; count of bases not matched to a gene: 0. CDR3: CASGTSGSSYEQYF. In DNA, the CDR3 is TGTGCCAGCGGGACTAGCGGGAGCTCCTACGAGCAGTACTTC.

The chain has TRBV5-4 and TRBJ2-7; TRBD1 matches 9 bases. J lost 2 bases, V lost 6 bases, and 12 bases had no gene match. The germline V gene encodes CDR1 SGHNT and CDR2 YYREEE (reference sequence). The length of the CDR3 is 16 residues. The CDR3 region is CASNKERDRVTYEQYF. DNA for the CDR3: TGTGCCAGCAACAAAGAACGGGACAGGGTAACCTACGAGCAGTACTTC.

This sequence joins TRBV5-1 and TRBJ1-1; 9 bases align to TRBD1. The CDR3 spans 15 residues. CDR1 SGHRS and CDR2 YFSETQ come from the germline V gene. J lost 4 bases, V lost 3 bases, and 7 bases had no gene match. The CDR3, as DNA: TGCGCCAGCAGCTCCTTAGGACAGGGGAGCACTGAAGCTTTCTTT. Protein product: CASSSLGQGSTEAFF.

This clone was counted between two and nine times. The chain combines TRBV6-1 with TRBJ2-3; D may be TRBD1 (6 bases). V was trimmed by 3 bases and J by 0 bases, leaving 10 bases between them. CDR3 size: 15 residues. The germline V gene encodes CDR1 MNHNS and CDR2 SASEGT. In nucleotides, the CDR3 is TGTGCCAGCAGTGACAGGACAGCTAGCACAGATACGCAGTATTTT. Translated: CASSDRTASTDTQYF.

The CDR3 bases are TGTGCCAGCAGCTTAGGGACTGTGGGAGCCAGAAATGAGCAGTTCTTC. As protein: CASSLGTVGARNEQFF. V is TRBV7-8 and J is TRBJ2-1; D is possibly TRBD2 (5 bases). Per germline, CDR1 SGHVS and CDR2 FQNEAQ. V lost 1 base and J 7 bases, leaving 17 bases between the germline ends. The CDR3 is made up of 16 amino acids.

The J gene is TRBJ2-7, the V gene TRBV6-6, with D maybe TRBD2 (5 bases). Trimming cost V 6 bases and J 3 bases, with 9 bases left between them. The length of the CDR3 is 12 residues. Looked up from germline, CDR1 is MNHNY and CDR2 is SVGAGI (reference sequence). The CDR3 nucleotides are TGTGCCAGCAGGGACTGGGGCTACGAGCAGTACTTC. Protein product: CASRDWGYEQYF.

The rearrangement links TRBV7-6 to TRBJ2-2, with TRBD1 matching over 9 bases. Trimming took 7 bases from V and 1 from J; bases not matched to a gene: 7. The CDR3 is made up of 16 amino acids. The germline gives CDR1 SGHVS, CDR2 FNYEAQ. CDR3 in DNA: TGTGCCAGCACCAGGTCGACAGGGGGGAACACCGGGGAGCTGTTTTTT. This codes for CASTRSTGGNTGELFF. Looking up the rest from reference TRBV7-6 and TRBJ2-2 gives the full variable domain: GAGVSQSPRYKVTKRGQDVALRCDPISGHVSLYWYRQALGQGPEFLTYFNYEAQQDKSGLPNDRFSAERPEGSISTLTIQRTEQRDSAMYRCASTRSTGGNTGELFFGEGSRLTVL.

In its sample, this clone was seen a few times. The chain is built from TRBV6-5 and TRBJ2-7; 11 bases map to TRBD2. The ends lost 5 bases at V and 4 bases at J; junction bases unmatched: 4. The CDR3 extends over 14 amino acids. Germline CDR1 and CDR2: MNHEY and SVGAGI. The CDR3 DNA reads TGTGCCAGCAGTGCCGGGACTAGCGGATACGAGCAGTACTTC. Encoded protein: CASSAGTSGYEQYF.

V usage is TRBV2 and J usage is TRBJ1-4; no definite D call. Germline loops: CDR1 SNHLY, CDR2 FYNNEI. Trimming took 0 bases from V and 4 from J, leaving 9 bases between them. The CDR3 contains 15 residues. The CDR3 coding sequence is TGTGCCAGCAGTGAAGCGCTAGGAGTTAATGAAAAACTGTTTTTT. As protein: CASSEALGVNEKLFF.

This clone was detected once. This chain links TRBV9 with TRBJ2-7; 14 bases map to TRBD2. Germline V lookup: CDR1 SGDLS, CDR2 YYNGEE. The CDR3 spans 17 residues. V shed 4 bases, J shed 2 bases, and the junction held 8 bases outside the gene matches. In nucleotides, the CDR3 is TGTGCCAGCAGCCCTGGGACTAGCGGGAGTAGGGCCTACGAGCAGTACTTC. Translation: CASSPGTSGSRAYEQYF.

The chain employs TRBV5-1 and TRBJ1-2; 7 positions match TRBD1. The CDR3 has 13 residues. The germline V gene encodes CDR1 SGHRS and CDR2 YFSETQ. Trimming cost V 3 bases and J 3 bases; bases outside gene matches: 2. This CDR3 is CASSWQGDYGYTF. The CDR3 nucleotides read TGCGCCAGCAGCTGGCAGGGGGACTATGGCTACACCTTC.

The rearrangement joins TRBV25-1 to TRBJ1-4; TRBD1 is a possible D gene (5 bases). In germline, CDR1 is MGHDK, CDR2 SYGVNS. V was trimmed by 5 bases and J by 7 bases, leaving 11 bases between them. This CDR3 is 13 amino acids long. This CDR3 reads CASSRTLVEKLFF. The CDR3 coding sequence is TGTGCCAGCAGTCGGACACTGGTTGAAAAACTGTTTTTT.

This clone was found a few times. The genes are TRBV5-6 and TRBJ2-7, with a weak D call TRBD2 (6 bases). There are 12 residues in the CDR3. Germline V gene lookup returns CDR1 SGHDT and CDR2 YYEEEE. Trimming removed 7 bases from V and 3 bases from J, with 11 bases in between. CDR3: CASGGSGYEQYF. The CDR3 bases are TGTGCCAGCGGAGGGTCTGGCTACGAGCAGTACTTC.

This clone has a handful of counts. This chain connects TRBV9 to TRBJ2-3, with 7 bases lining up with TRBD2. The CDR3 totals 15 residues. Looked up from germline, CDR1 is SGDLS and CDR2 is YYNGEE. Trimming cost V 0 bases and J 1 base; bases outside gene matches: 2. The CDR3 is CASSVGTSGTDTQYF. The CDR3 nucleotides are TGTGCCAGCAGCGTAGGCACTAGCGGCACAGATACGCAGTATTTT.

The V and J genes are TRBV4-1 and TRBJ2-1; perhaps TRBD2 as D (5 bases). The CDR3 has 15 amino acids. Trimming cost V 2 bases and J 6 bases, with 14 bases left between them. The germline V gene has CDR1 MGHRA and CDR2 YSYEKL. This chain's CDR3 is CASSQLLVSLNEQFF. The CDR3 nucleotides are TGCGCCAGCAGCCAATTACTAGTGAGCCTCAATGAGCAGTTCTTC.

This clone appeared once. The chain carries TRBV7-6 and TRBJ2-5; possibly TRBD1 for D (5 bases). Trimming took off 1 base at V and 1 base at J, with 13 bases between the two ends. The germline gives CDR1 SGHVS, CDR2 FNYEAQ. The CDR3 extends over 16 amino acids. The CDR3 DNA reads TGTGCCAGCAGCTTAGATAGGGGCGGAGTCCAAGAGACCCAGTACTTC. Its translation is CASSLDRGGVQETQYF.

The chain has TRBV19 and TRBJ1-5; D uncertain. V was shortened by 2 bases and J by 1 base, with 9 bases between the two germline ends. Per germline, CDR1 LNHDA and CDR2 SQIVND (reference sequence). The CDR3 contains 15 residues. CDR3 bases: TGTGCCAGTAGTATAAACGGGTTGAGCAATCAGCCCCAGCATTTT. As protein: CASSINGLSNQPQHF.